The sequence of this T cell receptor beta chain was determined in a study of beta chain features in type 1 diabetes. V lost 2 bases and J lost 5, with 7 bases in between. The CDR3 loop spans 13 amino acids. Germline V lookup: CDR1 KGHSH, CDR2 LQKENI. As every portion of the isolated RNA was reverse transcribed, the sequencing read expressed TCRB transcripts. Clones were sequenced by immunoSEQ multiplex PCR, and TCRdb holds only the in-frame ones, with some missing. The sample carries some 900,000 clones, 17% recorded once. On this clone itself: The antigen is not known.

Overall study results and limits: A pattern of fewer insertions and more deletions at VDJ junctions was seen in type 1 diabetes patients. These data did not resolve whether HLA type affects TCRB rearrangement.

V gene TRBV18 combines with J gene TRBJ2-1; the D is unclear. Sequencing was done on a sample of naive CD4+ T cells from blood. This receptor was identified in a woman under 30 in good health. Here the CDR3 reads CASSPSSHNEQFF. DNA for the CDR3: TGTGCCAGCTCACCATCTAGTCACAATGAGCAGTTCTTC. The full variable domain, its missing parts supplied by reference TRBV18 and TRBJ2-1, is NAGVMQNPRHLVRRRGQEARLRCSPMKGHSHVYWYRQLPEEGLKFMVYLQKENIIDESGMPKERFSAEFPKEGPSILRIQQVVRGDSAAYFCASSPSSHNEQFFGPGTRLTVL.